Following are 24 T cell receptor beta chains from one sample sequenced in a study of T cell responses to AZD1222 COVID-19 vaccine. Assay: immunoSEQ multiplex PCR; the TCRdb copy retains only in-frame clones and omits some. Among about 140,000 clones listed, about 90% were seen once. The sample here was peripheral blood, taken 28 days after the second dose of the MenACWY control vaccine. All receptors come from an adult who received the MenACWY meningococcal vaccine as a control.

The gene calls are TRBV6-5 and TRBJ2-3; 7 positions match TRBD2. Per germline, CDR1 MNHEY and CDR2 SVGAGI. The length of the CDR3 is 13 residues. Germline trimming cut 10 bases from V and 5 bases from J; bases unmatched to any gene: 9. CDR3 amino acids: CATLWGGEDTQYF. CDR3 DNA sequence: TGTGCCACCTTGTGGGGGGGGGAAGATACGCAGTATTTT.

This clone was detected only a few times. This chain connects TRBV3-1 (or the pseudogene TRBV3-2) to TRBJ2-2; no clear D gene. The ends were cut back, 1 base at V and 5 bases at J, with 8 bases in the middle. The germline CDR1 and CDR2 sequences are LGHDT and YNNKEL (reference sequence). This CDR3 is 14 amino acids long. The DNA for the CDR3 is TGTGCCAGCAGCCAAGTAGTGTTTACCGGGGAGCTGTTTTTT. This encodes CASSQVVFTGELFF.

The V call is TRBV7-2, the J call TRBJ2-7; 10 bases match TRBD2. The CDR3 has 15 residues. CDR1 SGHTA and CDR2 FQGNSA come from the germline V gene. V gave up 5 bases and J gave up 6 bases; unmatched junction bases: 10. CDR3: CASSPQVAGGTEQYF. In nucleotides, the CDR3 is TGTGCCAGCAGCCCGCAGGTAGCGGGGGGAACCGAGCAGTACTTC.

The CDR3 nucleotides read TGTGCCAGCAGTTTGGTTTCAGGGGCGGATCAGCCCCAGCATTTT. This sequence encodes CASSLVSGADQPQHF. The chain joins TRBV28 to TRBJ1-5, with D possibly matching TRBD1 (6 bases). Trimming left V 3 bases short and J 5 bases short, with 14 bases between. Looked up from germline, CDR1 is MDHEN and CDR2 is SYDVKM. The CDR3 contains 15 residues.

The chain uses TRBV24-1 and TRBJ2-2, with 12 bases matching TRBD1. V dropped 6 bases and J dropped 6; count of bases not matched to a gene: 4. The CDR3 spans 15 residues. Looked up from germline, CDR1 is KGHDR and CDR2 is SFDVKD. CDR3 loop: CATSPGQGAAGELFF. The CDR3 nucleotides read TGTGCCACCAGTCCGGGACAGGGGGCTGCCGGGGAGCTGTTTTTT.

This clone was seen a single time. This chain joins TRBV19 and TRBJ2-1; TRBD2 might be the D (6 bases). The CDR3 sequence is 14 residues long. V lost 0 bases to trimming and J lost 4 bases, with 7 bases between them. Germline-derived CDR1 and CDR2 are LNHDA and SQIVND (reference sequence). The CDR3 DNA reads as TGTGCCAGTAGTATAGAGGCGGGATACAATGAGCAGTTCTTC. Translation: CASSIEAGYNEQFF.

The genes are TRBV7-2 and TRBJ2-5; perhaps TRBD1 as D (6 bases). Trimming left V 5 bases short and J 2 bases short, with 15 bases between. CDR1 SGHTA and CDR2 FQGNSA come from the germline V gene. The CDR3 length is 15 residues. The CDR3 protein is CASSAQPGQQETQYF. The CDR3 nucleotides read TGTGCCAGCAGCGCCCAGCCGGGACAACAAGAGACCCAGTACTTC. Combining the CDR3 with reference TRBV7-2 and TRBJ2-5 gives the whole variable domain GAGVSQSPSNKVTEKGKDVELRCDPISGHTALYWYRQSLGQGLEFLIYFQGNSAPDKSGLPSDRFSAERTGGSVSTLTIQRTQQEDSAVYLCASSAQPGQQETQYFGPGTRLLVL.

The chain employs TRBV7-2 and TRBJ1-2, with 9 bases aligning to TRBD1. The CDR3 totals 15 residues. Germline-derived CDR1 and CDR2 are SGHTA and FQGNSA. Losses at the gene ends were 1 base for V and 4 bases for J; bases not matched to a gene: 4. CDR3 in DNA: TGTGCCAGCAGCTTAGAGACAGGGGGAGGCTATGGCTACACCTTC. It is translated as CASSLETGGGYGYTF.

The rearrangement links TRBV7-9 to TRBJ2-1; the match to TRBD2 covers 11 bases. J lost 4 bases, V lost 3 bases, and 2 bases had no gene match. Germline CDR1 and CDR2: SEHNR and FQNEAQ (reference sequence). The CDR3 covers 15 residues. The CDR3 sequence is CASSLGLAEYNEQFF. The CDR3 DNA sequence: TGTGCCAGCAGCTTGGGACTAGCGGAATACAATGAGCAGTTCTTC.

The chain carries TRBV2 and TRBJ1-5; the D gene is possibly TRBD1 (5 bases). CDR1 is SNHLY, CDR2 FYNNEI, per germline. Trimming took off 1 base at V and 6 bases at J, with 10 bases between the two ends. The CDR3 runs 14 residues. DNA for the CDR3: TGTGCCAGCAGTGAAGTGGGAAGGGGTCAGCCCCAGCATTTT. Its translation is CASSEVGRGQPQHF.

The chain couples TRBV5-1 to TRBJ2-1; possibly TRBD1 for D (5 bases). Trimming removed 3 bases at V and 0 bases at J, with 10 bases between. There are 15 residues in the CDR3. Germline V gene data show CDR1 as SGHRS and CDR2 as YFSETQ. The CDR3 spells CASSSRQISYNEQFF. CDR3 DNA: TGCGCCAGCAGCTCAAGACAGATCTCCTACAATGAGCAGTTCTTC.

The V and J genes are TRBV30 and TRBJ2-7; D remains unclear. The V gene lost 4 bases and the J gene lost 6 bases, with 19 bases spanning the gap. The germline CDR1 and CDR2 sequences are GTSNPN and SVGIG (reference sequence). The CDR3 spans 14 residues. CDR3 in DNA: TGTGCCTGGATGCCGCCGAGAGGTAGTTTCGAGCAGTACTTC. Translation gives CAWMPPRGSFEQYF.

J is TRBJ1-5 and V is TRBV24-1; D uncertain. The CDR3 has 14 amino acids. Looked up from germline, CDR1 is KGHDR and CDR2 is SFDVKD. V was pared by 9 bases and J by 3 bases, with 14 bases between. The CDR3 nucleotides read TGTGCCACCTCGTTGAGGGCAGTCAATCAGCCCCAGCATTTT. Encoded protein: CATSLRAVNQPQHF.

The chain is built from TRBV13 and TRBJ2-7, with D perhaps TRBD1 (6 bases). In germline, CDR1 is PRHDT, CDR2 FYEKMQ (reference sequence). Deletions cut 5 bases from V and 4 bases from J, with 18 bases between. The length of the CDR3 is 15 residues. The CDR3, as DNA: TGTGCCAGCAGCGCCAGCGATGACAGGAGTTACGAGCAGTACTTC. It yields the protein CASSASDDRSYEQYF. Combining the CDR3 with reference TRBV13 and TRBJ2-7 gives the whole variable domain AAGVIQSPRHLIKEKRETATLKCYPIPRHDTVYWYQQGPGQDPQFLISFYEKMQSDKGSIPDRFSAQQFSDYHSELNMSSLELGDSALYFCASSASDDRSYEQYFGPGTRLTVT.

The rearrangement links TRBV6-6 to TRBJ2-7; tentative D call: TRBD1 (6 bases). This CDR3 region has 13 residues. Trimming cost V 4 bases and J 3 bases, with 10 bases left between them. Germline CDR1 is MNHNY and CDR2 is SVGAGI (reference sequence). CDR3 sequence (DNA): TGTGCCAGCAGTTTCGGGACAAACTACGAGCAGTACTTC. Its translation: CASSFGTNYEQYF.

The chain carries TRBV28 and TRBJ1-1; no clear D gene. This CDR3 is 12 amino acids long. Germline V gene sequence: CDR1 MDHEN, CDR2 SYDVKM. Trimming took 3 bases from V and 6 from J, leaving 8 bases between them. CDR3: CASSLSFAEAFF. In DNA form, the CDR3 reads TGTGCCAGCAGTTTGAGTTTCGCTGAAGCTTTCTTT.

The CDR3 here is CASSPGQGKEQYF. CDR3 in DNA: TGTGCCAGCAGCCCAGGACAGGGGAAAGAGCAGTACTTC. The chain links TRBV12-3 or TRBV12-4 to TRBJ2-7; 9 bases match TRBD1. This CDR3 spans 13 amino acids. The J segment lost 7 bases and the V segment lost 6 bases, leaving 7 bases of the junction unmatched.

The rearrangement joins TRBV23-1 to TRBJ2-4, with D possibly TRBD2 on 5 matching bases. TRBV23-1 falls under the ORF class, with uncertain function. The germline V and J ends were trimmed by 3 bases and 5 bases, with 17 bases remaining between them. This CDR3 has 16 residues. CDR3 region: CASSQGSGPSENIQYF. The CDR3 nucleotides read TGCGCCAGCAGTCAGGGGAGCGGACCTAGTGAAAACATTCAGTACTTC.

The chain combines TRBV11-3 with TRBJ1-1; 7 bases fit TRBD1. The CDR3 is made up of 14 amino acids. With 4 bases clipped from V and 7 bases from J, the junction kept 9 bases outside the gene matches. CDR1 is SGHNT and CDR2 is YENEEA in the germline V gene. CDR3: CASSSRDRTYEAFF. In DNA form, the CDR3 reads TGTGCCAGCAGCTCAAGGGACAGAACTTATGAAGCTTTCTTT.

This chain uses TRBV18 with TRBJ1-3; D gene uncertain. The V and J ends lost 3 bases and 0 bases respectively, with 15 bases between them. This CDR3 is 17 amino acids long. From germline, CDR1 is KGHSH and CDR2 LQKENI. The DNA of the CDR3 is TGTGCCAGCTCACCCAGTAGCAGGCAGAGCTCTGGAAACACCATATATTTT. Amino acid sequence: CASSPSSRQSSGNTIYF.

This chain uses TRBV25-1 with TRBJ2-4, with TRBD2 identical over 11 bases. CDR3 length equals 15 residues. Germline CDR1 MGHDK, CDR2 SYGVNS. V shed 4 bases and J 15 bases; nucleotides not matched to a gene: 14. The CDR3 nucleotides are TGTGCCAGCAGTGTTTTAGCGGGAGGGCCTGTTTTTTCGTACTTC. This sequence encodes CASSVLAGGPVFSYF.

This sequence joins TRBV28 and TRBJ1-2; D uncertain. This CDR3 spans 15 amino acids. The germline V and J ends were trimmed by 4 bases and 0 bases, with 12 bases remaining between them. Per the germline V gene, CDR1 is MDHEN and CDR2 is SYDVKM. CDR3 in amino acids: CASSSGGESNYGYTF. Here the CDR3 DNA reads TGTGCCAGCAGTTCCGGTGGAGAGTCTAACTATGGCTACACCTTC.

The rearrangement uses TRBV4-3 and TRBJ2-7, with D possibly being TRBD1 (7 bases). The V gene lost 5 bases and the J gene lost 7 bases, with 12 bases spanning the gap. The CDR3 runs to 12 residues. Germline V gene sequence: CDR1 LGHNA, CDR2 YSLEER. CDR3 DNA: TGCGCCAGCAGCAAGACAGGGAGGGAGCAGTACTTC. Protein: CASSKTGREQYF.

This sequence joins TRBV5-1 and TRBJ1-1; possibly TRBD1 for D (5 bases). CDR3 length: 13 amino acids. V was trimmed by 2 bases and J by 4 bases, leaving 9 bases between them. CDR1 is SGHRS and CDR2 is YFSETQ in the germline V gene. CDR3 protein: CASSFEGSTEAFF. CDR3 bases: TGCGCCAGCAGCTTTGAGGGGTCCACTGAAGCTTTCTTT.